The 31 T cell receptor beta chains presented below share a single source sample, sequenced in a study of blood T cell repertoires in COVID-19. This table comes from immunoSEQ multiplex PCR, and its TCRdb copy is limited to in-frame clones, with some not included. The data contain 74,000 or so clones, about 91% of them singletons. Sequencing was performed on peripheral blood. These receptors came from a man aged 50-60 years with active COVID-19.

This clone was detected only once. The CDR3 sequence: CASSVGSGGLNTEAFF. In DNA, the CDR3 is TGTGCCAGTAGTGTCGGTTCAGGGGGTTTGAACACTGAAGCTTTCTTT. The V and J genes are TRBV19 and TRBJ1-1, with TRBD1 matching over 7 bases. V was clipped by 5 bases and J by 0 bases; unmatched bases: 9. The CDR3 consists of 16 residues. Germline loops: CDR1 LNHDA, CDR2 SQIVND (reference sequence).

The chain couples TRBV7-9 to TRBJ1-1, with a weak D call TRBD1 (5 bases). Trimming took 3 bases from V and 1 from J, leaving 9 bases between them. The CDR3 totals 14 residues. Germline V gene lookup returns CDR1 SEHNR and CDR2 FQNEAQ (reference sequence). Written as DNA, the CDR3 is TGTGCCAGCAGCTTTTCCAGGGCGAACACTGAAGCTTTCTTT. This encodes CASSFSRANTEAFF.

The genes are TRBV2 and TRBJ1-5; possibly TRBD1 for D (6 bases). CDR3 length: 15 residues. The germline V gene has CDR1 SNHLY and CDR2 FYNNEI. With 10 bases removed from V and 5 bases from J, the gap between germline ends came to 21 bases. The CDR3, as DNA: TGTGCCACTTTAAGAGAGGGTGGGGGCGATCAGCCCCAGCATTTT. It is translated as CATLREGGGDQPQHF.

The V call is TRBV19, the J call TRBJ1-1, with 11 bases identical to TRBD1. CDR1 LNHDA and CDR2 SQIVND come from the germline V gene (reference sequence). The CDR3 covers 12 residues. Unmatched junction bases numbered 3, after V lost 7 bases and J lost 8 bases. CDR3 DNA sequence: TGTGCCAGTATAAGGACAGGGGGCGAAGCTTTCTTT. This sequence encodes CASIRTGGEAFF.

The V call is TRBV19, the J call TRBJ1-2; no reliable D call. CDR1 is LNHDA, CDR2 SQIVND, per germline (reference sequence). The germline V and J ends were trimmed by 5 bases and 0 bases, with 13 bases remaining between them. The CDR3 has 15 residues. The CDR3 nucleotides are TGTGCCAGTAGTTTGCTATCGAGATCTAACTATGGCTACACCTTC. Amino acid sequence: CASSLLSRSNYGYTF.

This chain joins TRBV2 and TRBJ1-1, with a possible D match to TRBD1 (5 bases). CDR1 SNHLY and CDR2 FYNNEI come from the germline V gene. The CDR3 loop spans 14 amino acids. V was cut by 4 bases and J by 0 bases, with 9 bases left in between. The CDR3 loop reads CASSAGELNTEAFF. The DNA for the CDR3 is TGTGCCAGCAGTGCGGGGGAACTGAACACTGAAGCTTTCTTT.

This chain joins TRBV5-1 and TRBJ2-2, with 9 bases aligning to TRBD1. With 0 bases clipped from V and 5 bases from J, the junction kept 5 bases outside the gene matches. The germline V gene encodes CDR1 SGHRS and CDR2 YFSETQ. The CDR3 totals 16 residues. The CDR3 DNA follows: TGCGCCAGCAGCTTGGAGGGACAGGGAAGTACCGGGGAGCTGTTTTTT. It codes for CASSLEGQGSTGELFF.

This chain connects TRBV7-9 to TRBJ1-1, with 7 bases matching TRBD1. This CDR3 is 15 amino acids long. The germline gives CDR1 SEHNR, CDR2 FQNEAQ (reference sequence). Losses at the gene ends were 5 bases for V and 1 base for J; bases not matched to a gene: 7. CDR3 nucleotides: TGTGCCAGCAGCGCTCACTGGGACAGGAACACTGAAGCTTTCTTT. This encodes CASSAHWDRNTEAFF.

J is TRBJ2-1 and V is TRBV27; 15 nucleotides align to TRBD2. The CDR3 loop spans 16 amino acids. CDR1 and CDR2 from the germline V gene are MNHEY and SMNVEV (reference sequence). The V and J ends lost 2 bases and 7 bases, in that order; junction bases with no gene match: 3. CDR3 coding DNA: TGTGCCAGCAGTTTACCGGGACTAGCGGGGGGAAATGAGCAGTTCTTC. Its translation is CASSLPGLAGGNEQFF.

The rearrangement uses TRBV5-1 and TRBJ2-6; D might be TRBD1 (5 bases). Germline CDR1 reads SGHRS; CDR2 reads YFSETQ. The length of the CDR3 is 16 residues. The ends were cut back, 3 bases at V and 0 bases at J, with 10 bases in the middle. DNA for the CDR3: TGCGCCAGCAGCTATGACAGTAACTCTGGGGCCAACGTCCTGACTTTC. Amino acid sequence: CASSYDSNSGANVLTF. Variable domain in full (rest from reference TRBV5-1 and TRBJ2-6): KAGVTQTPRYLIKTRGQQVTLSCSPISGHRSVSWYQQTPGQGLQFLFEYFSETQRNKGNFPGRFSGRQFSNSRSEMNVSTLELGDSALYLCASSYDSNSGANVLTFGAGSRLTVL.

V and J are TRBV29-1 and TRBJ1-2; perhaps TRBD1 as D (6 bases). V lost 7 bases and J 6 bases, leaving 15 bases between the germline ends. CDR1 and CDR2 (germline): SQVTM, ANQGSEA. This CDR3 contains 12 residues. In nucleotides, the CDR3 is TGCAGCGCGGGGGGCACCTCAGATGGCTACACCTTC. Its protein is CSAGGTSDGYTF. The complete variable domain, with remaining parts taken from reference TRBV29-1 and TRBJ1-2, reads SAVISQKPSRDICQRGTSLTIQCQVDSQVTMMFWYRQQPGQSLTLIATANQGSEATYESGFVIDKFPISRPNLTFSTLTVSNMSPEDSSIYLCSAGGTSDGYTFGSGTRLTVV.

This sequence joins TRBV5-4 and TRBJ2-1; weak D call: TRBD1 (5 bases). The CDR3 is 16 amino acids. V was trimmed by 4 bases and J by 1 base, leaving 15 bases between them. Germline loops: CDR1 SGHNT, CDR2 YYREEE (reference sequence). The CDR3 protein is CASSPRTGSSYNEQFF. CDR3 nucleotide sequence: TGTGCCAGCAGCCCCCGAACAGGTTCTTCCTACAATGAGCAGTTCTTC.

Here the CDR3 reads CASSSSGTSGVETQYF. CDR3 DNA sequence: TGTGCCAGCAGCTCCTCCGGGACTAGCGGGGTGGAGACCCAGTACTTC. The genes are TRBV7-2 and TRBJ2-5, with 13 nucleotides matching TRBD2. Germline trimming cut 4 bases from V and 5 bases from J; bases unmatched to any gene: 7. CDR3 length: 16 amino acids. Germline V lookup: CDR1 SGHTA, CDR2 FQGNSA.

The CDR3 region is CASSVDDSTNYGYTF. The CDR3 DNA reads as TGTGCCAGCAGCGTAGACGACAGTACTAACTATGGCTACACCTTC. The chain has TRBV9 and TRBJ1-2, with D possibly matching TRBD1 (5 bases). The germline gives CDR1 SGDLS, CDR2 YYNGEE. The V end was cut by 0 bases, the J end by 0 bases, with 9 bases between. The CDR3 is 15 residues long.

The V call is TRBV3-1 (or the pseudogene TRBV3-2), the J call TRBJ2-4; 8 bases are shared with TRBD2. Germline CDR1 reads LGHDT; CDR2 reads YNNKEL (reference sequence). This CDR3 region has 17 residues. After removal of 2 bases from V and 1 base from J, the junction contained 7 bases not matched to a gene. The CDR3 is CASSQTGLADAKNIQYF. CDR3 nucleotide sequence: TGTGCCAGCAGCCAAACCGGACTAGCCGATGCCAAAAACATTCAGTACTTC.

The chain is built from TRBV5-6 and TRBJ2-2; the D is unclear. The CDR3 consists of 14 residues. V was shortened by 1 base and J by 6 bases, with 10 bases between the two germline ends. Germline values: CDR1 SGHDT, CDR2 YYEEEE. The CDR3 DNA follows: TGTGCCAGCAGCTTGTACGGTAACCCCGGGGAGCTGTTTTTT. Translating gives CASSLYGNPGELFF.

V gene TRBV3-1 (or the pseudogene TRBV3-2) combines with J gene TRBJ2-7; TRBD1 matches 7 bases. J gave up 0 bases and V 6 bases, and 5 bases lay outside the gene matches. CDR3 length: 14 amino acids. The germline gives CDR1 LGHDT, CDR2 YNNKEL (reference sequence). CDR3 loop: CASSYGTDSYEQYF. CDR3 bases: TGTGCCAGCAGTTACGGGACAGACTCCTACGAGCAGTACTTC.

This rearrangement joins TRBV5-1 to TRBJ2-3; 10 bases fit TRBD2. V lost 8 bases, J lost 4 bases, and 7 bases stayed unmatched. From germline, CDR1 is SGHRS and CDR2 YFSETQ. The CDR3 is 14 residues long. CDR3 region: CASLSSGGSDTQYF. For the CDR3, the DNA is TGCGCCAGTCTATCTAGCGGGGGTTCAGATACGCAGTATTTT.

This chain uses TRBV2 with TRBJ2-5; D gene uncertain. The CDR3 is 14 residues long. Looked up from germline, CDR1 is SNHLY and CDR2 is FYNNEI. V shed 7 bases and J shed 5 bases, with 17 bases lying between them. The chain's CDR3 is CASILSLNRETQYF. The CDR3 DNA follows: TGTGCCAGCATCTTGAGCCTGAACCGGGAGACCCAGTACTTC.

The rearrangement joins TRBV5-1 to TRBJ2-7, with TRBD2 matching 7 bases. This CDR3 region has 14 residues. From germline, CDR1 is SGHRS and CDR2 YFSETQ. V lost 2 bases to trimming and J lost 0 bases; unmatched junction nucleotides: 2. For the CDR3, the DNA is TGCGCCAGCAGCTTCGGGGGGACCTCCTACGAGCAGTACTTC. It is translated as CASSFGGTSYEQYF.

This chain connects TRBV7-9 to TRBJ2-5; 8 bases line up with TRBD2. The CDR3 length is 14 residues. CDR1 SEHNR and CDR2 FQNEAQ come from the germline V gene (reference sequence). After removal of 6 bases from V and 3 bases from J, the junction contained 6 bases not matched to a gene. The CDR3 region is CASRSGLDKETQYF. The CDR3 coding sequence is TGTGCCAGCAGATCGGGACTAGACAAAGAGACCCAGTACTTC.

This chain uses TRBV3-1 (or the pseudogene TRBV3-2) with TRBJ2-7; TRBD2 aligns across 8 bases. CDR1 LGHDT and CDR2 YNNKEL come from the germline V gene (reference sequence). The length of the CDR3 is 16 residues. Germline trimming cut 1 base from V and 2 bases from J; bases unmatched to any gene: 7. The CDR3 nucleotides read TGTGCCAGCAGCCAAGCCGCTAGCGGGTGGCCCTACGAGCAGTACTTC. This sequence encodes CASSQAASGWPYEQYF.

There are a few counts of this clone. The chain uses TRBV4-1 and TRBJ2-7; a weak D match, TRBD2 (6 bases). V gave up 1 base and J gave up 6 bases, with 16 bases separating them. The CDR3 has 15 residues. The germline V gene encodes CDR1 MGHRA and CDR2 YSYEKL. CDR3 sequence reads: CASSQVAEGTGEQYF. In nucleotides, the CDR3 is TGCGCCAGCAGCCAAGTGGCTGAGGGGACTGGCGAGCAGTACTTC.

CDR3 DNA: TGTGCCAGCAGCCCCGGCCGGGGTAATATGCGCAATGAGCAGTTCTTC. It is translated as CASSPGRGNMRNEQFF. The chain carries TRBV6-6 and TRBJ2-1, with D possibly matching TRBD2 (5 bases). This CDR3 has 16 residues. Germline CDR1 is MNHNY and CDR2 is SVGAGI (reference sequence). Trimming stripped 6 bases from V and 6 bases from J, with 21 bases between.

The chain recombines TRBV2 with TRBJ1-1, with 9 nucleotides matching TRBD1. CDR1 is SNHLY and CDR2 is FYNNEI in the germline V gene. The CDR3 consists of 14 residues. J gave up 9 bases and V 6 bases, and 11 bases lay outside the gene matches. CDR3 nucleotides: TGTGCCAGCAGGGGGGGGACAGGGATTATTCAAGCTTTCTTT. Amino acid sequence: CASRGGTGIIQAFF.

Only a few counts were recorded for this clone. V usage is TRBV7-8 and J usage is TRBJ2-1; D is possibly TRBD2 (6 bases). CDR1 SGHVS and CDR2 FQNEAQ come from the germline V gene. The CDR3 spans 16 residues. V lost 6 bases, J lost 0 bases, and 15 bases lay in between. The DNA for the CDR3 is TGTGCCAGCAGTTTCTCCGGACTAAACTCCTACAATGAGCAGTTCTTC. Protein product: CASSFSGLNSYNEQFF.

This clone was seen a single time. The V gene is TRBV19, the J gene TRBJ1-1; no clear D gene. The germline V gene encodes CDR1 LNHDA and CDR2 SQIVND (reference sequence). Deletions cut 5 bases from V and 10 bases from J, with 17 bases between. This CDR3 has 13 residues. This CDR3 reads CASSSREGVSAFF. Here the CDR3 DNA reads TGTGCCAGTAGTTCAAGGGAGGGAGTGTCAGCTTTCTTT.

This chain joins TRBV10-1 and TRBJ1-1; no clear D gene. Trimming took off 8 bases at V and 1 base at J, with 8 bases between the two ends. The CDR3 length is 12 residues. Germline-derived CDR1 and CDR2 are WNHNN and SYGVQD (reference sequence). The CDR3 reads CASLFWNTEAFF. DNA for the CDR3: TGCGCCAGCCTTTTTTGGAACACTGAAGCTTTCTTT.

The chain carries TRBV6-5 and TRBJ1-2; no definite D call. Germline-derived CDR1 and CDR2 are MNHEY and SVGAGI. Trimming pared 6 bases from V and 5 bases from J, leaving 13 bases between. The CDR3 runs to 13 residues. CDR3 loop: CASSSLRVYGYTF. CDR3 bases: TGTGCCAGCAGCTCCCTTCGGGTGTATGGCTACACCTTC.

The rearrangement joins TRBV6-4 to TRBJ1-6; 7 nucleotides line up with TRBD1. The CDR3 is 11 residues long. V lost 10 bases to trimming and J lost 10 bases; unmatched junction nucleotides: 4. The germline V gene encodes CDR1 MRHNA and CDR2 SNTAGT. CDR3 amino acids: CANTGASPLHF. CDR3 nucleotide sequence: TGTGCCAACACAGGGGCCTCACCCCTCCACTTT.

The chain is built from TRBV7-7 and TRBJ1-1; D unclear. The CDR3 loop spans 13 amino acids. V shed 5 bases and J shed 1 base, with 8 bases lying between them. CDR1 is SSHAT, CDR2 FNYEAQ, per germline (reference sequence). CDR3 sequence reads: CASSLTENTEAFF. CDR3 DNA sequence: TGTGCCAGCAGCCTGACTGAGAACACTGAAGCTTTCTTT.